The clone carrying this T cell receptor (beta chain) was detected once. Its antigen is unidentified. The identical CDR3 is also encoded by other nucleotide sequences in the sample. This entry is derived from a study of T cell responses to AZD1222 COVID-19 vaccine. Sequenced by immunoSEQ multiplex PCR; TCRdb stores in-frame clones only, minus some. This sample has just under 95,000 clones, with 65% to 90% found just once. In germline, CDR1 is SGHRS, CDR2 YFSETQ. This CDR3 comprises 14 residues. V lost 4 bases, J lost 1 base, and 9 bases lay in between. Overall study results and limits: With dominance at 160-218 and 743-854, vaccine-associated CD4 TCRs spanned spike. The sample set comprised mostly white British donors with more females, and clonal diversity was possibly underestimated.

The receptor was isolated from an adult in good health. This chain links TRBV5-1 with TRBJ1-3; TRBD1 is a possible D gene (5 bases). The source material was peripheral blood, sampled on day 0 of AZD1222 vaccination. In DNA form, the CDR3 reads TGCGCCAGCAGCCCTCAGGGATCTGGAAACACCATATATTTT. Its protein is CASSPQGSGNTIYF.